The 30 T cell receptor beta chains given below trace back to one sample, sequenced in a study of tumor-infiltrating lymphocytes in primary liver carcinoma. Blood RNA originated from unsorted whole blood, with germline DNA additionally extracted. A constant-region primer served to make TCR beta cDNA from roughly 500 ng total RNA. Slightly modified ARM-PCR served as the procedure for the TCR beta libraries. These libraries came from three rounds of nested multiplex PCR. Forward primers for TRBV1-TRBV30 and a C-beta reverse primer served the first two PCR rounds, at approximately 10 cycles each. TCRdb recomputed calls from the multiplex PCR reads with MiXCR, one row per CDR3 protein. The sample includes approximately 330,000 distinct CDR3 sequences, 65% of them seen just once. The source material was peripheral blood. All receptors derive from a man between 35 and 55 years old with primary liver carcinoma and hepatitis B virus infection.

This clonotype showed up just a few times. This rearrangement joins TRBV5-6 to TRBJ2-3, with 10 bases lining up with TRBD2. The CDR3 is 20 amino acids. The ends lost 4 bases at V and 3 bases at J; junction bases unmatched: 20. The germline V gene has CDR1 SGHDT and CDR2 YYEEEE. The CDR3 here is CASSGGTTGVSSGRTDTQYF. The CDR3 coding sequence is TGTGCCAGCAGCGGGGGGACGACAGGGGTGTCTAGCGGGAGAACAGATACGCAGTATTTT.

About this clonotype itself: A much larger clone lies one base from this, so it may be a read error. V is TRBV6-5 and J is TRBJ1-6; 8 bases match TRBD1. Germline CDR1 MNHEY, CDR2 SVGAGI. This CDR3 spans 14 amino acids. The CDR3 sequence is CASRSGTGWSPLRF. The CDR3 DNA is TGTGCCAGCAGGTCCGGGACAGGCTGGTCACCCCTCCGCTTT.

With regard to this clonotype: The CDR3 carries no conserved terminal phenylalanine or tryptophan, so it likely arises from a read error. J is TRBJ2-1 and V is TRBV6-2 or TRBV6-3; TRBD2 is a possible D gene (6 bases). The CDR3 is 13 amino acids. Germline-derived CDR1 and CDR2 are MNHEY and SVGEGT. The V gene lost 10 bases and the J gene lost 9 bases, with 19 bases spanning the gap. CDR3 nucleotide sequence: TGTGCCATCCGCCGGGACTCATCTGGTGAGCAGTTCTCC. Its protein product is CAIRRDSSGEQFS.

Notes on this clonotype: Possible read error: a much larger clone is one base away. The rearrangement links TRBV6-1 to TRBJ2-1; D is perhaps TRBD1 or TRBD2 (5 bases each). The CDR3 runs to 14 residues. Trimming took off 7 bases at V and 7 bases at J, with 17 bases between the two ends. CDR1 is MNHNS and CDR2 is SASEGT in the germline V gene. The CDR3 reads CASNEGSATNEQFF. DNA for the CDR3: TGTGCCAGCAATGAGGGGAGCGCGACTAATGAGCAGTTCTTC.

V gene TRBV5-7 combines with J gene TRBJ2-5; weak D call: TRBD2 (6 bases). TRBV5-7 is given ORF status, its function remaining uncertain. The CDR3 is 17 amino acids. Trimming left V 0 bases short and J 2 bases short, with 17 bases between. CDR3 in DNA: TGTGCCAGCAGCTTGGGTCGGTGGGAGGATTATCAAGAGACCCAGTACTTC. This translates into CASSLGRWEDYQETQYF.

About this clonotype: This may arise from a read error, as a much more abundant clone is one base away. The V call is TRBV4-2, the J call TRBJ2-2; 8 bases agree with TRBD2. The CDR3 runs to 19 residues. From germline, CDR1 is LGHNA and CDR2 YNFKEQ. The CDR3 coding sequence is TGTGCCGGCAGCCAAGATAATGCGGGGGGCTCGCGGAACACCGGGGAGCTGTTTTTT. Its protein product is CAGSQDNAGGSRNTGELFF.

A note on this clonotype: Sequence at one end of the junction differs from germline and may be a read error. This chain connects TRBV29-1 to TRBJ1-1, with D perhaps TRBD1 (5 bases). The CDR3 runs to 11 residues. In germline, CDR1 is SQVTM, CDR2 ANQGSEA. This CDR3 is CSGGHNTEAIF. Here the CDR3 DNA reads TGCAGCGGTGGACATAACACTGAAGCTATCTTT.

This clonotype was picked up many times. This chain joins TRBV5-1 and TRBJ2-6; D is perhaps TRBD1 (6 bases). Trimming pared 3 bases from V and 1 base from J, leaving 11 bases between. The CDR3 totals 16 residues. Per the germline V gene, CDR1 is SGHRS and CDR2 is YFSETQ. CDR3 loop: CASSSQGRSGANVLTF. CDR3 bases: TGCGCCAGCAGCTCCCAGGGGAGATCTGGGGCCAACGTCCTGACTTTC.

Of note for this clonotype: At one of its ends the junction is not consistent with the germline gene, which may arise from a read error. The chain is built from TRBV5-1 and TRBJ2-2; TRBD1 is a possible D gene (6 bases). This CDR3 has 15 amino acids. The V gene's germline CDR1 is SGHRS and CDR2 YFSETQ. The CDR3 here is CASSLARGYTVELFF. Here the CDR3 DNA reads TGCGCCAGCAGCTTGGCCAGGGGCTATACCGTGGAGCTGTTTTTT.

The count of this clonotype is one. The chain couples TRBV5-1 to TRBJ2-1, with no clear D. The germline V and J ends were trimmed by 6 bases and 7 bases, with 14 bases remaining between them. The germline gives CDR1 SGHRS, CDR2 YFSETQ. The CDR3 runs to 13 residues. The CDR3 bases are TGCGCCAGCAAAATGGTGGCTACTAATGAGCAGTTCTTC. It encodes CASKMVATNEQFF.

As regards this clonotype: A much bigger clone sits one base away, suggesting this may be a read error. The chain employs TRBV10-3 and TRBJ2-5, with D unresolved. This CDR3 comprises 13 residues. Germline V gene sequence: CDR1 ENHRY, CDR2 SYGVKD. CDR3 nucleotide sequence: TGTGCCATCAGTGAGTCCCTTCAAGAGACCCAGAACTTC. It translates to CAISESLQETQNF.

The V and J genes are TRBV29-1 and TRBJ2-1, with D unresolved. CDR1 and CDR2 (germline): SQVTM, ANQGSEA. This CDR3 has 12 residues. V was pared by 4 bases and J by 16 bases, with 20 bases between. CDR3 nucleotide sequence: TGCAGCGTTGTTGAGCTGGCGAATGAGGACTTCTTC. Its translation: CSVVELANEDFF.

This clonotype was seen only a few times. V is TRBV5-1 and J is TRBJ1-2; D unresolved. The V end was cut by 3 bases, the J end by 8 bases, with 11 bases between. Germline V gives CDR1 SGHRS, CDR2 YFSETQ. The CDR3 runs to 12 residues. This chain's CDR3 is CASSSGPGGYTF. DNA for the CDR3: TGCGCCAGCAGCTCCGGACCGGGCGGCTACACCTTC.

As concerns this clonotype: This clone may be a read error of a much larger clone one base away. This chain links TRBV10-3 with TRBJ2-7; 7 bases fit TRBD2. The germline gives CDR1 ENHRY, CDR2 SYGVKD. J lost 2 bases, V lost 4 bases, and 5 bases had no gene match. The CDR3 extends over 14 amino acids. CDR3 nucleotides: TGTGCCATCAGTGGGGGGGGAGGCCCCTACGAGCAGTACTTC. As protein: CAISGGGGPYEQYF.

CDR3 protein: CASSQGQGRGRVGDTQYF. The CDR3 nucleotides are TGCGCCAGCAGCCAAGGTCAAGGCAGGGGGCGCGTCGGAGATACGCAGTATTTT. The chain couples TRBV4-1 to TRBJ2-3; 8 bases match TRBD1. Trimming removed 1 base from V and 5 bases from J; junction bases left unmatched: 14. The CDR3 runs to 18 residues. Germline V gene data show CDR1 as MGHRA and CDR2 as YSYEKL.

A remark on this clonotype: Being one base from a much bigger clone, this may be a read error. The chain uses TRBV4-1 and TRBJ1-2, with 9 bases lining up with TRBD1. Germline-derived CDR1 and CDR2 are MGHRA and YSYEKL. V shed 3 bases, J shed 10 bases, and the junction held 12 bases outside the gene matches. This CDR3 spans 15 amino acids. Here the CDR3 reads CASSHHRGQRGDYTF. The CDR3, as DNA: TGCGCCAGCAGCCACCACAGGGGGCAGAGGGGTGACTACACCTTC.

This sequence joins TRBV20-1 and TRBJ2-1, with 8 bases aligning to TRBD2. The CDR3 totals 15 residues. Germline V gives CDR1 DFQATT, CDR2 SNEGSKA (reference sequence). V lost 2 bases and J lost 7; bases outside the gene matches: 10. For the CDR3, the DNA is TGCAGTGCTAGAAGAACTAGCGGTGGTTCAAATGAGCAGTTCTTC. Protein: CSARRTSGGSNEQFF.

This clonotype was found many times. V and J are TRBV5-1 and TRBJ2-6; D is ambiguous. Trimming took 2 bases from V and 4 from J, leaving 7 bases between them. This CDR3 region has 14 residues. CDR1 SGHRS and CDR2 YFSETQ come from the germline V gene. Here the CDR3 reads CASSFAPGANVLTF. The CDR3 DNA reads TGCGCCAGCAGCTTCGCCCCCGGGGCCAACGTCCTGACTTTC.

V and J are TRBV13 and TRBJ1-2; D uncertain. The CDR3 spans 13 residues. The germline gives CDR1 PRHDT, CDR2 FYEKMQ (reference sequence). Trimming cost V 5 bases and J 4 bases, with 11 bases left between them. The CDR3 protein is CASSLQNLYGYTF. Here the CDR3 DNA reads TGTGCCAGCAGCCTACAAAACCTCTATGGCTACACCTTC.

This clonotype was detected many times. The chain combines TRBV4-2 with TRBJ2-7; tentative D call: TRBD1 (6 bases). The CDR3 has 16 amino acids. Per germline, CDR1 LGHNA and CDR2 YNFKEQ. V was cut by 4 bases and J by 5 bases, with 21 bases left in between. This CDR3 reads CASSLLFGQKDNEQYF. The CDR3 nucleotides are TGTGCCAGCAGCCTCCTCTTTGGACAGAAGGACAACGAGCAGTACTTC.

About this clonotype itself: The conserved final phenylalanine or tryptophan is absent from the CDR3, which likely points to a read error. V is TRBV7-3 and J is TRBJ2-5; D gene unclear. The J call may not be correct, given that the DNA end is closer to TRBJ2-1. From germline, CDR1 is SGHTA and CDR2 FQGTGA. The CDR3 runs 12 residues. CDR3 sequence reads: CASSSRDNEQFI. The CDR3 coding sequence is TGTGCTAGCAGCTCCCGGGACAATGAGCAGTTCATC.

Worth noting for this clonotype: This clone may be a read error of a much larger clone one base away. V is TRBV6-5 and J is TRBJ2-5, with TRBD2 as a possible D gene (5 bases). The CDR3 has 17 residues. The ends were cut back, 0 bases at V and 4 bases at J, with 18 bases in the middle. CDR1 and CDR2 from the germline V gene are MNHEY and SVGAGI. The CDR3 sequence: CASSYSPRGYHLETQYF. The CDR3 nucleotides are TGTGCCAGCAGTTACTCCCCCCGGGGTTACCACCTAGAGACCCAGTACTTC.

Concerning this clonotype: At one boundary the junction diverges from the germline segment, which might be a read error. This rearrangement joins TRBV29-1 to TRBJ2-1, with D unresolved. The CDR3 sequence is 10 residues long. Germline V lookup: CDR1 SQVTM, CDR2 ANQGSEA. The CDR3 reads CSARRNAQFF. As DNA, the CDR3 is TGCAGCGCACGACGTAATGCGCAGTTCTTC.

As concerns this clonotype: A much larger clone differs from this one at a single base, so this may be a read error. The chain carries TRBV12-3 or TRBV12-4 and TRBJ2-3; 7 positions agree with TRBD2. The CDR3 is 15 amino acids. Germline trimming cut 8 bases from V and 2 bases from J; bases unmatched to any gene: 10. Here the CDR3 reads CASCFSSGDTDTQYF. In DNA, the CDR3 is TGTGCCAGCTGCTTCTCGAGCGGGGACACAGATACGCAGTATTTT.

This clonotype was counted at least ten times. V and J are TRBV4-3 and TRBJ2-6; D gene ambiguous. The V end was cut by 3 bases, the J end by 4 bases, with 7 bases between. Germline V lookup: CDR1 LGHNA, CDR2 YSLEER. The CDR3 has 14 residues. The CDR3 reads CASSQGFGANVLTF. The CDR3 DNA reads TGCGCCAGCAGCCAGGGGTTCGGGGCCAACGTCCTGACTTTC.

This clonotype was detected a few times. This chain connects TRBV12-5 to TRBJ2-5; D might be TRBD1 or TRBD2, each matching 5 bases. The CDR3 is 12 residues long. Germline V gives CDR1 LGHNT, CDR2 FRNRAP. The V end was cut by 1 base, the J end by 5 bases, with 5 bases between. The CDR3, as DNA: TGTGCTAGTGGTTTGGGGGGGGAGACCCAGTACTTC. Residues: CASGLGGETQYF.

The table lists this clonotype with a few counts. This sequence joins TRBV6-2 or TRBV6-3 and TRBJ2-7; D could derive from TRBD1 or TRBD2 (6 bases each). Germline assignment: CDR1 MNHEY and CDR2 SVGEGT. The length of the CDR3 is 17 residues. V shed 4 bases and J shed 1 base, with 20 bases lying between them. The CDR3 is CASSSPRGKGGSYEQYF. DNA for the CDR3: TGTGCCAGCAGTTCACCGAGGGGGAAGGGGGGATCCTACGAGCAGTACTTC.

J is TRBJ2-7 and V is TRBV29-1; D remains ambiguous. Germline V gives CDR1 SQVTM, CDR2 ANQGSEA. The V gene lost 4 bases and the J gene lost 7 bases, with 17 bases spanning the gap. The CDR3 sequence is 13 residues long. The CDR3 bases are TGCAGCGTTGCAGGTGTTCCCTCCCATGAGCAGTACTTC. Protein product: CSVAGVPSHEQYF.

This clonotype has at least ten counts. The rearrangement uses TRBV6-5 and TRBJ2-7; D unresolved. V lost 6 bases and J lost 0, with 9 bases in between. The germline V gene encodes CDR1 MNHEY and CDR2 SVGAGI. The CDR3 extends over 13 amino acids. CDR3 in amino acids: CASRADVSYEQYF. CDR3 in DNA: TGTGCCAGCAGGGCAGACGTCTCCTACGAGCAGTACTTC.

This clonotype was recorded many times. The chain links TRBV11-3 to TRBJ2-7; D call uncertain. Deletions cut 4 bases from V and 6 bases from J, with 19 bases between. Germline values: CDR1 SGHNT, CDR2 YENEEA. The CDR3 has 15 amino acids. The CDR3 protein is CASSYKRRLRPEQYF. Written as DNA, the CDR3 is TGTGCCAGCAGCTATAAAAGACGTCTCCGTCCCGAGCAGTACTTC.